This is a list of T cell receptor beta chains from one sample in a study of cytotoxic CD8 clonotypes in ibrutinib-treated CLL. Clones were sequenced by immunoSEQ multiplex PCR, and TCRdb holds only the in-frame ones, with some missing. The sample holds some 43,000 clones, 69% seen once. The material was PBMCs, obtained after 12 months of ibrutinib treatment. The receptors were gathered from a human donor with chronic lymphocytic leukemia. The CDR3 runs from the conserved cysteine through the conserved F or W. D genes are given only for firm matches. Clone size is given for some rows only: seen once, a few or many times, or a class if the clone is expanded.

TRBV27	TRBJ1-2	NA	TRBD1	TGTGCCAGCAGTTACCTGGGACAGGGGGCCTATGGCTACACCTTC	CASSYLGQGAYGYTF
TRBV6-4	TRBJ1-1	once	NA	TGTGCCAGCAGCAGACAGCAGGATTCCACTGAAGCTTTCTTT	CASSRQQDSTEAFF
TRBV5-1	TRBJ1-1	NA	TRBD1	TGCGCCAGCAGCTCGAGACAGGGGGACACTGAAGCTTTCTTT	CASSSRQGDTEAFF
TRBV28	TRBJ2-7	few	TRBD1	TGTGCCAGCAGTAGGACAGGGGGTAACGAGCAGTACTTC	CASSRTGGNEQYF
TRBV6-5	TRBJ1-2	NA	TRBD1	TGTGCCAGCAGTTACGAGGACAGGGCGGATCCCTATGGCTACACCTTC	CASSYEDRADPYGYTF
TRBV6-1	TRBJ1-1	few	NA	TGTGCCAGCAGCAAAAACGCATTT	CASSKNAF
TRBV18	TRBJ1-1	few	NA	TGTGCCAGCTCACCACAAGGGGGGGACACTGAAGCTTTCTTT	CASSPQGGDTEAFF
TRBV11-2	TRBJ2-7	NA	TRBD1	TGTGCCAGCAGCTATTACAGGGGCTACGAGCAGTACTTC	CASSYYRGYEQYF
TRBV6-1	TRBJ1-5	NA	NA	TGTGCCAGCAGTGAAGCGCAGAGGCATCAGCCCCAGCATTTT	CASSEAQRHQPQHF
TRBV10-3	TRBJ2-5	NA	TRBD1	TGTGCCACCCGGGACAGCCAAGAGACCCAGTACTTC	CATRDSQETQYF